A single sample gave rise to the 21 T cell receptor beta chains below, sequenced in a study of shared T cell receptors in the human thymus. TCRdb keeps only in-frame clones here, not all; method: immunoSEQ multiplex PCR. The data contain 450,000 to 650,000 clones, about four fifths of them singletons. These data are also associated with another study on human thymus T cells.

The sequencing input was thymocytes. These receptors all stem from a boy younger than two with a congenital heart defect.

V usage is TRBV4-3 and J usage is TRBJ1-4, with no clear D. The CDR3 contains 12 residues. Per germline, CDR1 LGHNA and CDR2 YSLEER. Trimming left V 4 bases short and J 8 bases short, with 8 bases between. The CDR3 region is CASSPSREKLFF. CDR3 DNA: TGCGCCAGCAGCCCTTCGAGGGAAAAACTGTTTTTT.

The CDR3 coding sequence is TGTGCCAGCAGCTTGAATGGGGCGCTGGTATATACTGAAGCTTTCTTT. Amino acid sequence: CASSLNGALVYTEAFF. The gene calls are TRBV5-6 and TRBJ1-1, with D perhaps matching TRBD1 (5 bases). V dropped 1 base and J dropped 5 bases, with 18 bases sitting between them. The CDR3 has 16 amino acids. The germline gives CDR1 SGHDT, CDR2 YYEEEE. Combining the CDR3 with reference TRBV5-6 and TRBJ1-1 gives the whole variable domain DAGVTQSPTHLIKTRGQQVTLRCSPKSGHDTVSWYQQALGQGPQFIFQYYEEEERQRGNFPDRFSGHQFPNYSSELNVNALLLGDSALYLCASSLNGALVYTEAFFGQGTRLTVV.

The chain employs TRBV30 and TRBJ2-2; 9 bases align to TRBD2. The germline CDR1 and CDR2 sequences are GTSNPN and SVGIG (reference sequence). The CDR3 has 17 amino acids. V lost 2 bases to trimming and J lost 7 bases; unmatched junction nucleotides: 14. The chain's CDR3 is CAWSTQRAGGPIGELFF. The CDR3 DNA is TGTGCCTGGAGTACGCAGAGGGCGGGAGGGCCAATCGGGGAGCTGTTTTTT.

This sequence joins TRBV7-9 and TRBJ2-7; 8 bases line up with TRBD1. The CDR3 totals 16 residues. Unmatched junction bases numbered 13, after V lost 4 bases and J lost 5 bases. CDR1 is SEHNR, CDR2 FQNEAQ, per germline (reference sequence). The CDR3: CASSSSCAGGCDEQYF. Here the CDR3 DNA reads TGTGCCAGCAGCTCTTCATGTGCAGGGGGCTGTGACGAGCAGTACTTC.

The V call is TRBV6-6, the J call TRBJ1-5; 7 positions agree with TRBD1. The germline CDR1 and CDR2 sequences are MNHNY and SVGAGI (reference sequence). V lost 0 bases and J lost 4; bases outside the gene matches: 6. This CDR3 is built from 16 residues. The CDR3 loop is CASSYSWAGGNQPQHF. CDR3 sequence (DNA): TGTGCCAGCAGTTACTCGTGGGCAGGGGGGAATCAGCCCCAGCATTTT.

The genes are TRBV7-6 and TRBJ1-2, with no clear D. The CDR3 spans 13 residues. Germline CDR1 and CDR2: SGHVS and FNYEAQ. V shed 2 bases and J shed 5 bases, with 9 bases lying between them. CDR3 nucleotide sequence: TGTGCCAGCAGCTTACAAGGAGGGTATGGCTACACCTTC. It is translated as CASSLQGGYGYTF.

This clone turned up a few times. The chain links TRBV29-1 to TRBJ2-3, with 13 positions matching TRBD2. With V trimmed by 7 bases and J by 4 bases, 17 bases remained unmatched. This CDR3 is built from 18 residues. Germline CDR1 and CDR2: SQVTM and ANQGSEA. CDR3 DNA sequence: TGCAGCGCAAAGGGGGTGACTAGCGGGAGGCCTAGCGCAGATACGCAGTATTTT. Amino acids: CSAKGVTSGRPSADTQYF.

The rearrangement joins TRBV27 to TRBJ2-1, with 8 nucleotides matching TRBD1. The CDR3 spans 11 residues. Losses at the gene ends were 6 bases for V and 12 bases for J; bases not matched to a gene: 4. Germline V CDR1 and CDR2: MNHEY, SMNVEV (reference sequence). CDR3 DNA sequence: TGTGCCAGCAGCCTCGGACAGGGGCAGTTCTTC. Translation: CASSLGQGQFF.

The genes are TRBV28 and TRBJ2-1, with unresolved D. The CDR3 consists of 16 residues. Germline V gives CDR1 MDHEN, CDR2 SYDVKM. The germline V and J ends were trimmed by 1 base and 0 bases, with 10 bases remaining between them. CDR3 sequence (DNA): TGTGCCAGCAGTTTATTAGTCTTATTCTCCTACAATGAGCAGTTCTTC. Translating it yields CASSLLVLFSYNEQFF. Using reference TRBV28 and TRBJ2-1 for the parts outside the CDR3, the full variable domain is DVKVTQSSRYLVKRTGEKVFLECVQDMDHENMFWYRQDPGLGLRLIYFSYDVKMKEKGDIPEGYSVSREKKERFSLILESASTNQTSMYLCASSLLVLFSYNEQFFGPGTRLTVL.

As concerns this clone: The sample contains more than one DNA sequence encoding this CDR3. The chain couples TRBV6-6 to TRBJ2-7; TRBD2 matches at 7 bases. The CDR3 length is 15 residues. The junction had 2 bases not matched to a gene; V was cut back by 0 bases and J by 0 bases. CDR1 is MNHNY and CDR2 is SVGAGI in the germline V gene (reference sequence). CDR3 nucleotides: TGTGCCAGCAGTTACTCGGGCGGGAGCTCCTACGAGCAGTACTTC. Encoded protein: CASSYSGGSSYEQYF.

The CDR3, as DNA: TGTGCCAGGAATACTAGCACAGATACGCAGTATTTT. This sequence encodes CARNTSTDTQYF. The chain joins TRBV2 to TRBJ2-3; D unresolved. This CDR3 region has 12 residues. Germline V gene sequence: CDR1 SNHLY, CDR2 FYNNEI. Deletions cut 9 bases from V and 0 bases from J, with 7 bases between. Supplemented by reference TRBV2 and TRBJ2-3, the full variable domain reads EPEVTQTPSHQVTQMGQEVILRCVPISNHLYFYWYRQILGQKVEFLVSFYNNEISEKSEIFDDQFSVERPDGSNFTLKIRSTKLEDSAMYFCARNTSTDTQYFGPGTRLTVL.

The chain uses TRBV6-5 and TRBJ2-1; D not certain. Germline-derived CDR1 and CDR2 are MNHEY and SVGAGI. CDR3 length: 14 residues. V gave up 4 bases and J gave up 0 bases, with 7 bases separating them. Here the CDR3 reads CASSSLSSYNEQFF. The CDR3 nucleotides read TGTGCCAGCAGTTCCCTGAGCTCCTACAATGAGCAGTTCTTC.

The chain joins TRBV7-3 to TRBJ2-4, with a tentative D call TRBD1 (6 bases). CDR1 is SGHTA, CDR2 FQGTGA, per germline. V gave up 5 bases and J gave up 1 base, with 21 bases separating them. The CDR3 is 18 residues long. CDR3 region: CASSPHHTPDRAKNIQYF. The CDR3 DNA sequence: TGTGCCAGCAGCCCACATCATACCCCCGACAGGGCCAAAAACATTCAGTACTTC.

The chain carries TRBV18 and TRBJ2-1; D uncertain. There are 15 residues in the CDR3. Germline lookup yields CDR1 KGHSH and CDR2 LQKENI. Between the trimmed V and J ends, which lost 1 base and 0 bases, there was a span of 7 bases. The CDR3 DNA follows: TGTGCCAGCTCACCACTCGGGTTCTCCTACAATGAGCAGTTCTTC. It translates to CASSPLGFSYNEQFF.

This chain uses TRBV4-3 with TRBJ2-2; a weak D match, TRBD2 (6 bases). CDR1 is LGHNA and CDR2 is YSLEER in the germline V gene. CDR3 length: 18 residues. Trimming took off 3 bases at V and 3 bases at J, with 20 bases between the two ends. The CDR3 spells CASSHNSREQRDTGELFF. DNA of the CDR3: TGCGCCAGCAGCCATAATTCCCGGGAGCAGCGTGACACCGGGGAGCTGTTTTTT.

The chain couples TRBV9 to TRBJ2-1; 7 bases line up with TRBD2. V gave up 1 base and J gave up 0 bases; unmatched junction bases: 7. The CDR3 is 17 residues long. CDR1 and CDR2 from the germline V gene are SGDLS and YYNGEE. For the CDR3, the DNA is TGTGCCAGCAGCGTAAGAGCGGGGCACCGCTCCTACAATGAGCAGTTCTTC. This translates into CASSVRAGHRSYNEQFF.

In this sample, this clone turned up a few times. V gene TRBV21-1 combines with J gene TRBJ1-1; the DNA was not compared with TRBD1, the D call given in the table. TRBV21-1 corresponds to a pseudogene. The CDR3 consists of 14 residues. The CDR3 loop reads CASRETGTGFEAFF. DNA of the CDR3: TGTGCCAGCAGGGAGACAGGGACGGGTTTCGAAGCTTTCTTT.

This sequence joins TRBV30 and TRBJ2-7; 8 bases are a match to TRBD2. The CDR3 length is 13 residues. Germline loops: CDR1 GTSNPN, CDR2 SVGIG (reference sequence). Trimming at V came to 0 bases and at J to 4 bases, leaving 2 bases not matched to a gene. CDR3 DNA sequence: TGTGCCTGGAGTGTTAGCGGGACTTACGAGCAGTACTTC. It is translated as CAWSVSGTYEQYF.

The gene calls are TRBV5-1 and TRBJ2-1; D unclear. This CDR3 is 15 amino acids long. The germline V gene encodes CDR1 SGHRS and CDR2 YFSETQ. Trimming pared 0 bases from V and 5 bases from J, leaving 12 bases between. The CDR3 DNA reads as TGCGCCAGCAGCTTGGTCCACGGTGCGGACAATGAGCAGTTCTTC. Its translation: CASSLVHGADNEQFF.

V usage is TRBV25-1 and J usage is TRBJ1-4; D might be TRBD1 (5 bases). Germline V gives CDR1 MGHDK, CDR2 SYGVNS. This CDR3 spans 15 amino acids. Trimming left V 3 bases short and J 4 bases short, with 12 bases between. The DNA for the CDR3 is TGTGCCAGCAGTGAGTGGTGGGGGGGTAATGAAAAACTGTTTTTT. This translates into CASSEWWGGNEKLFF.

This clone occurred a few times. The CDR3 sequence is CASSLNSPSGNTIYF. In nucleotides, the CDR3 is TGTGCCAGCAGTTTAAACAGCCCCTCTGGAAACACCATATATTTT. J is TRBJ1-3 and V is TRBV28; D is unresolved. Germline V lookup: CDR1 MDHEN, CDR2 SYDVKM. The V end lost 2 bases, the J end lost 0 bases, and 8 bases lay between the germline ends. The CDR3 is 15 residues long.